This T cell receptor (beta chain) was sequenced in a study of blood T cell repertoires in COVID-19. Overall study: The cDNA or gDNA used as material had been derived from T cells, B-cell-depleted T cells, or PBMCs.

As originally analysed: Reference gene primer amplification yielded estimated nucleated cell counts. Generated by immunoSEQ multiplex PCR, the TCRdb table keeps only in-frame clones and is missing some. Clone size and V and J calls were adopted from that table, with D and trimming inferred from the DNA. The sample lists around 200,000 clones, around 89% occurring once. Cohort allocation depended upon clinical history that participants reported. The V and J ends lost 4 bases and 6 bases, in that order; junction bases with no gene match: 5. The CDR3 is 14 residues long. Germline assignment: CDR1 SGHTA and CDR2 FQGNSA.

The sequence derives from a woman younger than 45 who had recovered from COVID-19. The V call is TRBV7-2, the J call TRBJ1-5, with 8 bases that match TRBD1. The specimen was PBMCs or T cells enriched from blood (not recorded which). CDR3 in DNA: TGTGCCAGCAGCTCGACAGGGGTGGCTCAGCCCCAGCATTTT. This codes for CASSSTGVAQPQHF.